The following is a TCR beta chain sequence with its context. It lacks a known antigen. Qualities for individual bases were not recorded, and no much larger clone is one base off. The immunoSEQ Assay, a bias-controlled multiplex PCR, was used to amplify TCRbeta CDR3 regions from genomic DNA. In the original analysis: The number of nucleated cells in each sample was estimated from the amplification of reference gene primers within the assay. To quantify the absolute abundance of each unique TCRbeta CDR3 rearrangement, sequence reads were collapsed and filtered. For each sample, productive Simpson clonality was calculated as the square root of Simpson's diversity index across productive rearrangements. TCRdb stores this immuneACCESS table with in-frame sequences only. Part of the clones is absent; in the studies checked, under half of the shortfall reflects unresolved V genes, and no reason is known for the rest. V and J calls and clone size are given by that table; D and trimming were obtained from the DNA. The sample table records approximately 360,000 clones; less than 90% of these occur just once. The biggest ten clones account for approximately 5% of the sample.

This entry comes from a study of blood T cell repertoires in COVID-19 (TCRdb year 2020). A note on the overall study: Samples covering the acute and convalescent phases of COVID-19 were provided by collaborators in the United States, Italy and Spain. Where HLA class I and class II types were available, the types were taken from metadata supplied by the sample provider, not from assay-based typing. The prospective study material was composed of cDNA or gDNA derived from T cells, B-cell-depleted T cells, or PBMCs. The repertoires were released in a freely available public database intended as a resource for research on the immune response to SARS-CoV-2. A de-identified subject ID, COVID-19 status, age in years and sex were almost always included in the sample metadata. The dataset comprised deeply sampled blood TCRbeta repertoires from subjects exposed to, actively infected with, or recovered from COVID-19. Samples came from the ongoing ImmuneRACE study (first 160 participants) plus 1,254 subjects from 6 global collaborators.

The CDR3 covers 15 residues, taking in both the cysteine and the phenylalanine. Kept here is only the CDR3 DNA, which spans 45 bases and is read in frame from base 1. From V the trimming removes 8 bases and from J it removes 6 bases, while the gene matches leave 10 bases of the junction unaccounted for. CDR1 and CDR2, per the germline V gene (reference sequence), are MNHEY and SMNVEV. Overall results and qualifications from the work: Clinical and demographic metadata were provided uncurated, with the amount varying by source and participant.

Enrolling through a virtual design, the prospective study's participants ranged in age from roughly 18 to 90 years and lived across 24 United States geographic areas. Cohort assignment in the prospective study relied on participant-reported clinical history from a screening survey and a study questionnaire. For ImmuneRACE Cohort 3, a participant was defined as recovered based on two consecutive negative NP/OP PCR tests, clearance by a healthcare professional, or resolution of symptoms. In the prospective study, mobile phlebotomists collected whole blood, serum and a nasopharyngeal or oropharyngeal swab from each participant. Over an approximately 2-month period, participants in the prospective study had the option of providing additional blood draws and questionnaires. Prospective study blood samples were shipped either frozen or at room temperature before DNA extraction.

Material for sequencing was PBMCs or T cells enriched from blood (not recorded which). The rearrangement joined TRBV27 to TRBJ1-6, and 7 bases in between align with TRBD1. The receptor was isolated from a woman in her 50s who had recovered from COVID-19. The encoded CDR3 is CASALLGTVNSPLHF. The nucleotides read TGTGCCAGCGCCCTCCTGGGGACAGTTAATTCACCCCTCCACTTT.